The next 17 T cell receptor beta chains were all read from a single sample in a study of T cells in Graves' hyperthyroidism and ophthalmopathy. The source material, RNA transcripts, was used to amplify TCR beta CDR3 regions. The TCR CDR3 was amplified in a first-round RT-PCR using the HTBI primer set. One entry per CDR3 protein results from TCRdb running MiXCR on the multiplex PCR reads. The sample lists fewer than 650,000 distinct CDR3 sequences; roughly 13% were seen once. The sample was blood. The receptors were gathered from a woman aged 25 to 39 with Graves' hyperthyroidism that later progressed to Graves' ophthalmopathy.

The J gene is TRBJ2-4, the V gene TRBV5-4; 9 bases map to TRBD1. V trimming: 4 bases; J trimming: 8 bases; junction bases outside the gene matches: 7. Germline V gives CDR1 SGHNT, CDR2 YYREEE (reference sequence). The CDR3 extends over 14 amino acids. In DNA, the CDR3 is TGTGCCAGCAGCCTCACAGGGGGCGAGGACATTCAGTACTTC. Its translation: CASSLTGGEDIQYF.

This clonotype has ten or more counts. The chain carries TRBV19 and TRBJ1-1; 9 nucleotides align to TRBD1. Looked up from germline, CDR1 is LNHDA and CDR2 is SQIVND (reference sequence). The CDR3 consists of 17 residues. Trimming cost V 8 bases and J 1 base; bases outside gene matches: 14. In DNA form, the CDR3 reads TGTGCCAGTGGAATACTAAAAGGACAGGGGACGAACACTGAAGCTTTCTTT. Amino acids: CASGILKGQGTNTEAFF.

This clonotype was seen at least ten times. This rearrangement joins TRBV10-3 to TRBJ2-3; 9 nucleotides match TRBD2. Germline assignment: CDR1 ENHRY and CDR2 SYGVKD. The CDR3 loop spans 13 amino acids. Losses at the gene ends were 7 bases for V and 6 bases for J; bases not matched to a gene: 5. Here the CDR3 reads CAIKGTSPDTQYF. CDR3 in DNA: TGTGCCATCAAAGGGACTAGCCCCGATACGCAGTATTTT.

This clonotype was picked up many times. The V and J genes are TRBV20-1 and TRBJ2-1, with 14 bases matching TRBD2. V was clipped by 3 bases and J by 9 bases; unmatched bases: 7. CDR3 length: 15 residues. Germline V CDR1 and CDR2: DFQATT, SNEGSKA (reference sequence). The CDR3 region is CSARETSGRAGEQFF. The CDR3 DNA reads TGCAGTGCTAGGGAGACTAGCGGGAGGGCCGGTGAGCAGTTCTTC.

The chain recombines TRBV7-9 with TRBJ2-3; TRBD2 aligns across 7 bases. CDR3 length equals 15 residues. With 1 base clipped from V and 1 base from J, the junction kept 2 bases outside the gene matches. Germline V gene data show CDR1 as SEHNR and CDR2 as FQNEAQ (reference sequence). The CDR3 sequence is CASSLEAGGTDTQYF. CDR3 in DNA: TGTGCCAGCAGCTTAGAGGCGGGAGGCACAGATACGCAGTATTTT.

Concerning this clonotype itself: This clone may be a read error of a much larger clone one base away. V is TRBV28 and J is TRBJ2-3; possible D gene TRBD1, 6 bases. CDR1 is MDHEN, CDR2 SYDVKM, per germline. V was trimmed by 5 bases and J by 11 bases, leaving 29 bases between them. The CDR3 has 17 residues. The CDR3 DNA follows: TGTGCCAGCAGTCCCCCCAAAGAGGGCTACAGGGTAAAGGAGCAGTATTTT. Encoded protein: CASSPPKEGYRVKEQYF.

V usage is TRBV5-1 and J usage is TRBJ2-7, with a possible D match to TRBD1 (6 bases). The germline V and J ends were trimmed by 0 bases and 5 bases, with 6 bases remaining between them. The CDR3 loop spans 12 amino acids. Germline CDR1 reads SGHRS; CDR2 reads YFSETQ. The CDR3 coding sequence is TGCGCCAGCAGCTTGGGGGACAACGAGCAGTACTTC. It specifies CASSLGDNEQYF.

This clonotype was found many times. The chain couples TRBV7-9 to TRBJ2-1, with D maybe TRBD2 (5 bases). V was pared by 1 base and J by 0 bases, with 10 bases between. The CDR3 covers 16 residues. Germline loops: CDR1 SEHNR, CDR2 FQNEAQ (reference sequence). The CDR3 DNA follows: TGTGCCAGCAGCTTAGTGCCGGGAAGCTCCTACAATGAGCAGTTCTTC. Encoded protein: CASSLVPGSSYNEQFF.

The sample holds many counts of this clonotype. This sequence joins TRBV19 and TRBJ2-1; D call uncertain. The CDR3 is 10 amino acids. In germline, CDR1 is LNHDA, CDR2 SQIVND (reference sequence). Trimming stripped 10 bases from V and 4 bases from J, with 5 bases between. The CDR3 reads CATWYNEQFF. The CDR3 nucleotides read TGTGCCACCTGGTACAATGAGCAGTTCTTC.

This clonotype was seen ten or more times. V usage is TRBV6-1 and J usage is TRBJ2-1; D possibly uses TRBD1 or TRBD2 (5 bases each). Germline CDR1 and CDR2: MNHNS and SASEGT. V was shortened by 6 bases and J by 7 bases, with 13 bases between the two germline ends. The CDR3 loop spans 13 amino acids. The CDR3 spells CASRIGARNEQFF. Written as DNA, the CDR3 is TGTGCCAGCAGAATCGGGGCGCGGAATGAGCAGTTCTTC.

CDR3 sequence (DNA): TGTGCCAGCAGCTTCCCTGAGGACCCTAATCAGCCCCAGCATTTT. Its protein is CASSFPEDPNQPQHF. The chain recombines TRBV7-9 with TRBJ1-5; D unclear. V was clipped by 3 bases and J by 4 bases, with 13 bases between them. Germline V gene sequence: CDR1 SEHNR, CDR2 FQNEAQ (reference sequence). The length of the CDR3 is 15 residues.

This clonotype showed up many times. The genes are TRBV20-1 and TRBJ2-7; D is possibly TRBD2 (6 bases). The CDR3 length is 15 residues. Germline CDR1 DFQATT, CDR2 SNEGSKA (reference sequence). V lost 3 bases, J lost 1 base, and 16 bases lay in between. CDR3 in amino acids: CSASAWAGPSYEQYF. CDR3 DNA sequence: TGCAGTGCTAGCGCCTGGGCGGGGCCATCCTACGAGCAGTACTTC.

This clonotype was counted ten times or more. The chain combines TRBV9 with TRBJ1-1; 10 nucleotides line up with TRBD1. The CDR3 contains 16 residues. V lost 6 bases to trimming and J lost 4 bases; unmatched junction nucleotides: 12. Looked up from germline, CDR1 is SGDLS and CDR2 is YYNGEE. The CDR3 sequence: CASTLLDRGRITEAFF. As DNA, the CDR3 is TGTGCCAGCACCCTTCTAGACAGGGGGCGCATCACTGAAGCTTTCTTT.

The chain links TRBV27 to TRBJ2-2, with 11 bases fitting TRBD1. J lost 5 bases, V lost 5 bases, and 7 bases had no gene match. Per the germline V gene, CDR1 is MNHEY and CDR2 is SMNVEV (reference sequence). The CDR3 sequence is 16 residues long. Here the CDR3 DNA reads TGTGCCAGCAGTCAACCGGGACAGGGGGTAACCGGGGAGCTGTTTTTT. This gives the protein CASSQPGQGVTGELFF.

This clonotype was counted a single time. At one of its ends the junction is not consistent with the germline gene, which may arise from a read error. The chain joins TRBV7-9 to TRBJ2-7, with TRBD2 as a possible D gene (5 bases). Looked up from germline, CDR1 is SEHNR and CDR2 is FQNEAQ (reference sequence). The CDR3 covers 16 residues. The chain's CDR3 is CASSLDLTGIRMEHYF. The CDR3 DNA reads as TGTGCCAGCAGCTTAGACCTGACCGGGATCAGAATGGAGCACTACTTC.

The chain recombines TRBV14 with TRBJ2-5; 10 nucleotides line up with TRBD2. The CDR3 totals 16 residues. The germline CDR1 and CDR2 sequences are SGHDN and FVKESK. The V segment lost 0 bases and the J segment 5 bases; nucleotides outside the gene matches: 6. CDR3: CASSQDGLAGAETQYF. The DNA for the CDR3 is TGTGCCAGCAGCCAAGATGGGCTAGCGGGAGCGGAGACCCAGTACTTC. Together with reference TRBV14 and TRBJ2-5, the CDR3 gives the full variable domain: EAGVTQFPSHSVIEKGQTVTLRCDPISGHDNLYWYRRVMGKEIKFLLHFVKESKQDESGMPNNRFLAERTGGTYSTLKVQPAELEDSGVYFCASSQDGLAGAETQYFGPGTRLLVL.

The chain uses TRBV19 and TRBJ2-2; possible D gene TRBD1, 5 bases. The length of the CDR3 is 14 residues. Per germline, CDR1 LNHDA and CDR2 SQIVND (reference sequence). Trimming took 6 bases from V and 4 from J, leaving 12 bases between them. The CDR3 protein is CASRERGSTGELFF. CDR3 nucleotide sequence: TGTGCCAGTAGGGAAAGGGGTTCCACCGGGGAGCTGTTTTTT.